Each of the 26 T cell receptor beta chains below was sequenced from the same sample in a study of shared clonotypes between healthy human individuals. The repertoire was sequenced with immunoSEQ multiplex PCR; TCRdb's copy has only in-frame clones and lacks some. This sample has about 680,000 clones, with around four fifths found just once. The sequenced material came from memory CD4+ T cells sorted from blood. Subset described: CD45RA-negative fraction. Receptors originate from a woman aged 25 to 39 in good health.

A remark on this clone: The same CDR3 can be traced to other DNA sequences in this sample. This chain uses TRBV6-5 with TRBJ1-1; TRBD1 might be the D (5 bases). Germline V gene lookup returns CDR1 MNHEY and CDR2 SVGAGI. V dropped 0 bases and J dropped 0 bases, with 5 bases sitting between them. The CDR3 spans 14 residues. Here the CDR3 DNA reads TGTGCCAGCAGTTACTCGACAGTGAACACTGAAGCTTTCTTT. Amino acid sequence: CASSYSTVNTEAFF.

This chain joins TRBV4-1 and TRBJ2-2, with TRBD2 matching over 13 bases. Germline V gives CDR1 MGHRA, CDR2 YSYEKL. The CDR3 has 20 residues. After removal of 2 bases from V and 4 bases from J, the junction contained 13 bases not matched to a gene. This CDR3 is CASSQLRGLAGVSGTGELFF. In DNA form, the CDR3 reads TGCGCCAGCAGCCAACTAAGAGGACTAGCGGGAGTATCGGGCACCGGGGAGCTGTTTTTT.

The CDR3 coding sequence is TGTGCCAGCAGCCCCAGGACAGATGAAAAACTGTTTTTT. This encodes CASSPRTDEKLFF. The rearrangement links TRBV14 to TRBJ1-4, with D possibly TRBD1 on 6 matching bases. The CDR3 extends over 13 amino acids. Germline values: CDR1 SGHDN, CDR2 FVKESK. Trimming pared 4 bases from V and 6 bases from J, leaving 9 bases between.

V gene TRBV7-2 combines with J gene TRBJ2-2, with 7 positions matching TRBD1. Trimming cost V 6 bases and J 7 bases; bases outside gene matches: 14. CDR3 length equals 16 residues. Per the germline V gene, CDR1 is SGHTA and CDR2 is FQGNSA. The CDR3 sequence is CASRSPAQGSFGELFF. The CDR3 DNA reads as TGTGCCAGCAGGTCTCCGGCACAGGGGAGTTTCGGGGAGCTGTTTTTT.

The V gene is TRBV5-1, the J gene TRBJ2-3; no clear D. The CDR3 extends over 14 amino acids. Germline CDR1 is SGHRS and CDR2 is YFSETQ. V dropped 0 bases and J dropped 3 bases, with 8 bases sitting between them. The CDR3 protein is CASSLALETDTQYF. DNA of the CDR3: TGCGCCAGCAGCTTGGCCCTAGAGACAGATACGCAGTATTTT.

The V call is TRBV30, the J call TRBJ2-5; D is unresolved. The J call may not be correct, given that the DNA end is closer to TRBJ2-7. Germline values: CDR1 GTSNPN, CDR2 SVGIG (reference sequence). The CDR3 runs to 13 residues. CDR3 DNA: TGTGCCTGGACAGGTCCCCCTTCCTACGAGCAGTACTTC. Translating gives CAWTGPPSYEQYF.

This clone appeared a few times. This rearrangement joins TRBV19 to TRBJ1-5, with D possibly matching TRBD1 (6 bases). Germline V lookup: CDR1 LNHDA, CDR2 SQIVND (reference sequence). This CDR3 spans 14 amino acids. Trimming shortened V by 6 bases and J by 5 bases, and 14 bases separated the two germline ends. Here the CDR3 reads CASRTQGGDQPQHF. CDR3 in DNA: TGTGCCAGTAGAACACAGGGTGGTGATCAGCCCCAGCATTTT.

The gene calls are TRBV6-5 and TRBJ2-1; 7 bases match TRBD2. The CDR3 contains 12 residues. V was clipped by 1 base and J by 13 bases; unmatched bases: 4. Germline V gene sequence: CDR1 MNHEY, CDR2 SVGAGI. The CDR3, as DNA: TGTGCCAGCAGTTACTTTGGGGGGGGACAGTTCTTC. Translation: CASSYFGGGQFF.

The rearrangement uses TRBV18 and TRBJ1-3; D unclear. This CDR3 region has 15 residues. Germline CDR1 KGHSH, CDR2 LQKENI. The V end was cut by 0 bases, the J end by 0 bases, with 6 bases between. CDR3 in DNA: TGTGCCAGCTCACCACCCCCAGTCTCTGGAAACACCATATATTTT. Residues: CASSPPPVSGNTIYF.

The chain links TRBV14 to TRBJ1-2; D unresolved. Germline V CDR1 and CDR2: SGHDN, FVKESK. Trimming pared 1 base from V and 6 bases from J, leaving 9 bases between. The CDR3 covers 13 residues. The CDR3, as DNA: TGTGCCAGCAGCCAAGCCACGCGGGATGGCTACACCTTC. Translated: CASSQATRDGYTF.

The chain couples TRBV7-6 to TRBJ2-7; TRBD1 agrees at 7 bases. The CDR3 loop spans 15 amino acids. Unmatched junction bases numbered 6, after V lost 4 bases and J lost 0 bases. CDR1 SGHVS and CDR2 FNYEAQ come from the germline V gene. The CDR3 loop reads CASSSWTGTSYEQYF. The CDR3 region has the DNA TGTGCCAGCAGCTCTTGGACAGGTACCTCCTACGAGCAGTACTTC. Filled out from reference TRBV7-6 and TRBJ2-7, the complete variable domain reads GAGVSQSPRYKVTKRGQDVALRCDPISGHVSLYWYRQALGQGPEFLTYFNYEAQQDKSGLPNDRFSAERPEGSISTLTIQRTEQRDSAMYRCASSSWTGTSYEQYFGPGTRLTVT.

The V gene is TRBV5-1, the J gene TRBJ2-6; D is unclear. Germline lookup yields CDR1 SGHRS and CDR2 YFSETQ. Trimming pared 7 bases from V and 4 bases from J, leaving 9 bases between. This CDR3 has 13 amino acids. The DNA of the CDR3 is TGCGCCAGCCACTCGGAGGGGGCCAACGTCCTGACTTTC. Translated, it gives CASHSEGANVLTF.

The rearrangement links TRBV18 to TRBJ2-7, with D unresolved. The V end was cut by 3 bases, the J end by 2 bases, with 11 bases between. Looked up from germline, CDR1 is KGHSH and CDR2 is LQKENI. The CDR3 sequence is 14 residues long. The CDR3 DNA reads as TGTGCCAGCTCACCGGATAGCTTTGCCTACGAGCAGTACTTC. Protein: CASSPDSFAYEQYF.

The rearrangement joins TRBV6-6 to TRBJ2-7; 8 bases match TRBD1. Germline V lookup: CDR1 MNHNY, CDR2 SVGAGI (reference sequence). This CDR3 comprises 14 residues. J lost 4 bases, V lost 4 bases, and 6 bases had no gene match. CDR3 sequence: CASSLAGGKYEQYF. As DNA, the CDR3 is TGTGCCAGCAGTTTGGCAGGGGGCAAGTACGAGCAGTACTTC.

V is TRBV29-1 and J is TRBJ2-5, with D perhaps assigned TRBD1 or TRBD2 (5 bases each). The ends were cut back, 4 bases at V and 7 bases at J, with 16 bases in the middle. CDR3 length equals 13 residues. Per the germline V gene, CDR1 is SQVTM and CDR2 is ANQGSEA. The chain's CDR3 is CSVGDHLFGTQYF. In DNA, the CDR3 is TGCAGCGTTGGGGACCATCTGTTTGGGACCCAGTACTTC.

The CDR3 bases are TGTGCCAGTAGCTACAGGGGTATGAACACTGAAGCTTTCTTT. Amino acid sequence: CASSYRGMNTEAFF. The chain is built from TRBV19 and TRBJ1-1; 7 positions match TRBD1. The V gene's germline CDR1 is LNHDA and CDR2 SQIVND (reference sequence). CDR3 length: 14 amino acids. The V and J ends lost 6 bases and 0 bases, in that order; junction bases with no gene match: 4.

The chain uses TRBV5-1 and TRBJ2-1, with D perhaps matching TRBD2 (5 bases). CDR3 length: 15 amino acids. Trimming cost V 0 bases and J 0 bases, with 7 bases left between them. Germline V gives CDR1 SGHRS, CDR2 YFSETQ. The CDR3: CASSLEDSSYNEQFF. The CDR3 DNA reads TGCGCCAGCAGCTTGGAGGACTCCTCCTACAATGAGCAGTTCTTC.

This clone was recorded only once. The genes are TRBV7-8 and TRBJ2-7, with a weak D call TRBD1 (6 bases). The germline V gene has CDR1 SGHVS and CDR2 FQNEAQ. The CDR3 length is 15 residues. V dropped 5 bases and J dropped 0 bases, with 14 bases sitting between them. DNA for the CDR3: TGTGCCAGCAGCCCCAGGGGATCCCTCTCCTACGAGCAGTACTTC. Protein product: CASSPRGSLSYEQYF.

This clone came up a few times. The chain joins TRBV11-2 to TRBJ2-3; 11 bases are shared with TRBD2. This CDR3 is built from 16 residues. Germline-derived CDR1 and CDR2 are SGHAT and FQNNGV. Unmatched junction bases numbered 5, after V lost 2 bases and J lost 4 bases. The CDR3: CASSLLLAGGSDTQYF. CDR3 nucleotides: TGTGCCAGCAGCTTACTGCTAGCGGGAGGCTCAGATACGCAGTATTTT. Drawing the rest from reference TRBV11-2 and TRBJ2-3, the complete variable domain is EAGVAQSPRYKIIEKRQSVAFWCNPISGHATLYWYQQILGQGPKLLIQFQNNGVVDDSQLPKDRFSAERLKGVDSTLKIQPAKLEDSAVYLCASSLLLAGGSDTQYFGPGTRLTVL.

This chain connects TRBV5-6 to TRBJ1-4, with 7 bases lining up with TRBD1. The V segment lost 2 bases and the J segment 3 bases; nucleotides outside the gene matches: 4. The V gene's germline CDR1 is SGHDT and CDR2 YYEEEE. This CDR3 is built from 15 residues. The CDR3 is CASSFRTGSNEKLFF. The CDR3 nucleotides read TGTGCCAGCAGCTTCCGGACAGGCTCTAATGAAAAACTGTTTTTT.

This clone was recorded only once. The gene calls are TRBV19 and TRBJ2-1; 10 nucleotides line up with TRBD1. From germline, CDR1 is LNHDA and CDR2 SQIVND (reference sequence). The V and J ends lost 3 bases and 12 bases, in that order; junction bases with no gene match: 14. The CDR3 contains 16 residues. This CDR3 is CASSMIRQGAQVGQFF. As DNA, the CDR3 is TGTGCCAGTAGTATGATACGACAGGGGGCGCAAGTTGGGCAGTTCTTC.

The chain recombines TRBV28 with TRBJ2-7, with 8 bases matching TRBD1. The V and J ends lost 5 bases and 4 bases, in that order; junction bases with no gene match: 10. There are 15 residues in the CDR3. Germline values: CDR1 MDHEN, CDR2 SYDVKM. The CDR3 is CASSRVGQGKYEQYF. CDR3 sequence (DNA): TGTGCCAGCAGTCGGGTCGGACAGGGTAAATACGAGCAGTACTTC.

The genes are TRBV2 and TRBJ2-7; D perhaps matches TRBD2 (6 bases). Deletions cut 7 bases from V and 4 bases from J, with 14 bases between. CDR3 length: 13 amino acids. The germline CDR1 and CDR2 sequences are SNHLY and FYNNEI. CDR3 sequence reads: CASNGGFQYEQYF. CDR3 DNA sequence: TGTGCCAGCAACGGAGGGTTTCAATACGAGCAGTACTTC.

This clone has just a few counts. DNA for the CDR3: TGTGCCAGCAGCTTAGCCGGGACAGGGGGGGACGAGCAGTACTTC. Its translation: CASSLAGTGGDEQYF. The V call is TRBV5-4, the J call TRBJ2-7, with TRBD1 identical over 11 bases. The germline CDR1 and CDR2 sequences are SGHNT and YYREEE (reference sequence). The CDR3 runs 15 residues. Trimming removed 2 bases from V and 5 bases from J; junction bases left unmatched: 6.

The chain employs TRBV14 and TRBJ1-4, with 7 bases identical to TRBD1. The CDR3 runs to 15 residues. Germline V gene data show CDR1 as SGHDN and CDR2 as FVKESK. With 4 bases clipped from V and 8 bases from J, the junction kept 10 bases outside the gene matches. CDR3 sequence (DNA): TGTGCCAGCAGCCGGTCCGGGACAGTTTGGGAAAAACTGTTTTTT. It encodes CASSRSGTVWEKLFF.

This chain connects TRBV27 to TRBJ1-5, with 7 bases lining up with TRBD1. V was clipped by 6 bases and J by 6 bases; unmatched bases: 17. The V gene's germline CDR1 is MNHEY and CDR2 SMNVEV (reference sequence). This CDR3 contains 17 residues. CDR3 region: CASRPAVGAGGSQPQHF. The CDR3 region has the DNA TGTGCCAGCAGGCCAGCAGTAGGAGCAGGGGGTTCTCAGCCCCAGCATTTT.